This T cell receptor (beta chain) emerged from a study of blood T cell repertoires in COVID-19. The overall study: Sample material is recorded as cDNA or gDNA derived from T cells, B-cell-depleted T cells, or PBMCs.

Germline values: CDR1 MNHNY, CDR2 SVGAGI (reference sequence). Trimming cost V 4 bases and J 6 bases; bases outside gene matches: 9. This CDR3 is built from 15 residues. This table comes from immunoSEQ multiplex PCR, and its TCRdb copy is limited to in-frame clones, with some not included. Found here are 55,000 to 75,000 clones, approximately 86% of them singletons; the top ten hold more than 15%. The sample was peripheral blood. This TCR came from a man older than 75 with active COVID-19. The chain joins TRBV6-6 to TRBJ1-5, with 7 bases fitting TRBD1. CDR3 protein: CASSSRQGFAQPQHF. CDR3 sequence (DNA): TGTGCCAGCAGTTCCCGACAGGGTTTCGCTCAGCCCCAGCATTTT.